This passage covers 13 T cell receptor beta chains from one sample sequenced in a study of shared clonotypes between healthy human individuals. Profiled with immunoSEQ multiplex PCR; TCRdb holds only in-frame clones, not every one. Here the sample spans 2,100,000 or so clones, under 97% being singletons. Sequencing was performed on naive CD4+ T cells sorted from blood. Subset denoted: CD45RA+ positively selected. The receptors shown here come from a man aged 18 to 30 in good health.

This sequence joins TRBV4-1 and TRBJ2-1; D ambiguous. The CDR3 totals 12 residues. CDR1 is MGHRA, CDR2 YSYEKL, per germline. V was pared by 0 bases and J by 3 bases, with 0 bases between. The CDR3 spells CASSQDYNEQFF. CDR3 in DNA: TGCGCCAGCAGCCAAGACTACAATGAGCAGTTCTTC.

The chain has TRBV7-9 and TRBJ2-7; TRBD2 agrees at 9 bases. The CDR3 has 14 amino acids. Germline loops: CDR1 SEHNR, CDR2 FQNEAQ (reference sequence). Trimming cost V 4 bases and J 7 bases; bases outside gene matches: 8. CDR3 nucleotide sequence: TGTGCCAGCAGCTCCAGCGGGAGGCACTTAGAGCAGTACTTC. Translating it yields CASSSSGRHLEQYF.

This rearrangement joins TRBV7-8 to TRBJ2-7, with D possibly TRBD2 on 7 matching bases. The germline gives CDR1 SGHVS, CDR2 FQNEAQ. Trimming removed 2 bases at V and 2 bases at J, with 13 bases between. The CDR3 is 15 residues long. CDR3 amino acids: CASSLRRGPPYEQYF. The DNA of the CDR3 is TGTGCCAGCAGCTTAAGGCGGGGGCCCCCCTACGAGCAGTACTTC.

V usage is TRBV6-1 and J usage is TRBJ2-3; D gene ambiguous. The germline V gene encodes CDR1 MNHNS and CDR2 SASEGT. V was cut by 6 bases and J by 2 bases, with 12 bases left in between. The CDR3 has 14 residues. Written as DNA, the CDR3 is TGTGCCAGCAGCGCTGATCCCCACACAGATACGCAGTATTTT. It encodes CASSADPHTDTQYF.

This chain uses TRBV6-5 with TRBJ1-4; 8 bases are shared with TRBD1. The CDR3 is made up of 14 amino acids. Losses at the gene ends were 6 bases for V and 8 bases for J; bases not matched to a gene: 8. Germline-derived CDR1 and CDR2 are MNHEY and SVGAGI. The CDR3 DNA is TGTGCCAGCAGGGGGGCAGGGGGCGGCGAAAAACTGTTTTTT. It is translated as CASRGAGGGEKLFF.

The count of this clone is one. This sequence joins TRBV28 and TRBJ2-5; D is perhaps TRBD2 (6 bases). Germline CDR1 is MDHEN and CDR2 is SYDVKM. The CDR3 contains 15 residues. The V end lost 1 base, the J end lost 4 bases, and 13 bases lay between the germline ends. The chain's CDR3 is CASSLYGGVRETQYF. The CDR3 region has the DNA TGTGCCAGCAGTTTATATGGCGGGGTACGAGAGACCCAGTACTTC.

This chain connects TRBV30 to TRBJ2-3, with 7 positions matching TRBD2. Germline trimming cut 3 bases from V and 2 bases from J; bases unmatched to any gene: 8. There are 15 residues in the CDR3. Germline lookup yields CDR1 GTSNPN and CDR2 SVGIG (reference sequence). The CDR3 DNA follows: TGTGCCTGGAGGCCCGGACTAGATAACACAGATACGCAGTATTTT. This gives the protein CAWRPGLDNTDTQYF.

The V and J genes are TRBV29-1 and TRBJ1-2, with D maybe TRBD1 (6 bases). V shed 4 bases and J shed 2 bases, with 23 bases lying between them. The germline CDR1 and CDR2 sequences are SQVTM and ANQGSEA. This CDR3 region has 17 residues. The CDR3 DNA sequence: TGCAGCGTTGTGCTAAGCACTGGACAGTCTTTAAACTATGGCTACACCTTC. Translating it yields CSVVLSTGQSLNYGYTF.

This chain links TRBV5-1 with TRBJ2-5; D not resolved. The CDR3 totals 14 residues. The V gene lost 0 bases and the J gene lost 1 base, with 7 bases spanning the gap. Germline lookup yields CDR1 SGHRS and CDR2 YFSETQ. The CDR3 region is CASSLEWPQETQYF. The CDR3 DNA sequence: TGCGCCAGCAGCTTGGAGTGGCCCCAAGAGACCCAGTACTTC.

Worth noting for this clone: The same CDR3 also results from other DNA sequences found in this sample. The rearrangement joins TRBV2 to TRBJ2-6; D uncertain. The CDR3 loop spans 15 amino acids. Germline values: CDR1 SNHLY, CDR2 FYNNEI. V shed 0 bases and J shed 2 bases, with 5 bases lying between them. The CDR3 here is CASSEAGTGANVLTF. DNA for the CDR3: TGTGCCAGCAGTGAAGCAGGGACTGGGGCCAACGTCCTGACTTTC.

The chain combines TRBV4-1 with TRBJ1-1, with 7 bases lining up with TRBD1. The V and J ends lost 1 base and 1 base, in that order; junction bases with no gene match: 6. CDR3 length: 16 amino acids. Germline CDR1 MGHRA, CDR2 YSYEKL. CDR3 DNA: TGCGCCAGCAGCCAAGTTGGAGGGGGCAGGAACACTGAAGCTTTCTTT. Protein sequence: CASSQVGGGRNTEAFF.

The V gene is TRBV9, the J gene TRBJ2-7; D ambiguous. The germline CDR1 and CDR2 sequences are SGDLS and YYNGEE. The V end was cut by 0 bases, the J end by 5 bases, with 9 bases between. The CDR3 is made up of 13 amino acids. Here the CDR3 DNA reads TGTGCCAGCAGCGTAGGGCCCCTCAACGAGCAGTACTTC. Translating it yields CASSVGPLNEQYF.

The rearrangement joins TRBV6-5 to TRBJ2-3; 9 bases map to TRBD2. The CDR3 has 15 residues. Germline-derived CDR1 and CDR2 are MNHEY and SVGAGI. Germline trimming cut 5 bases from V and 2 bases from J; bases unmatched to any gene: 5. CDR3 region: CASSKRGEFTDTQYF. The CDR3 coding sequence is TGTGCCAGCAGTAAGCGGGGGGAATTCACAGATACGCAGTATTTT.